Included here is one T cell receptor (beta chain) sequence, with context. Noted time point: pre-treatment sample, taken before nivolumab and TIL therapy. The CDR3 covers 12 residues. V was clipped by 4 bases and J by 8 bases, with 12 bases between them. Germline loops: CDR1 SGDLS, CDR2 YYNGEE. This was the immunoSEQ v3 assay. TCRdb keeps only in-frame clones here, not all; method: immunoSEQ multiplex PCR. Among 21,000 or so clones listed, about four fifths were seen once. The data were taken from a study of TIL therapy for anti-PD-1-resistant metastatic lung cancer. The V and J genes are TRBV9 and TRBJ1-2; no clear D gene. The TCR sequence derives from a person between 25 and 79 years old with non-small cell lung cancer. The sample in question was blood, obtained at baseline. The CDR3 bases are TGTGCCAGCAGCCTTTACGATCAGGGCTACACCTTC. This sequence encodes CASSLYDQGYTF. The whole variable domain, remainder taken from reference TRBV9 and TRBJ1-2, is DSGVTQTPKHLITATGQRVTLRCSPRSGDLSVYWYQQSLDQGLQFLIQYYNGEERAKGNILERFSAQQFPDLHSELNLSSLELGDSALYFCASSLYDQGYTFGSGTRLTVV.